These T cell receptor beta chains were read from a single sample in a study of T cell responses to AZD1222 COVID-19 vaccine. Only in-frame clones appear in the TCRdb table, and some are missing; sequencing was by immunoSEQ multiplex PCR. The sample shows about 110,000 clones, around 90% of them seen only once. The source material was peripheral blood, sampled on day 0 of AZD1222 vaccination. The source of these receptors is an adult in good health. The CDR3 runs from the conserved cysteine through the conserved F or W. Fields, in order: D gene, J gene, CDR3 length, clone size, V gene, CDR3 protein, CDR3 DNA. D genes are given only for firm matches. Expanded clones get a size class; other rows say once, few or many, or leave the size out.

>.|TRBJ1-1|12|.|TRBV18
CASSTLNTEAFF
TGTGCCAGCTCAACACTTAACACTGAAGCTTTCTTT
>.|TRBJ1-4|15|.|TRBV4-1
CASSQADGPGEKLFF
TGCGCCAGCAGCCAAGCGGACGGCCCTGGTGAAAAACTGTTTTTT
>.|TRBJ1-4|15|once|TRBV3-1/TRBV3-2
CASSLWTVTNEKLFF
TGTGCCAGCAGCCTCTGGACAGTAACTAATGAAAAACTGTTTTTT
>.|TRBJ1-5|12|.|TRBV9
CASSTGHQPQHF
TGTGCCAGCAGCACTGGCCATCAGCCCCAGCATTTT
>.|TRBJ2-7|13|.|TRBV27
CASSYGVSYEQYF
TGTGCCAGCAGTTACGGGGTTTCCTACGAGCAGTACTTC
>.|TRBJ2-2|16|.|TRBV9
CASSVGGSGTTGELFF
TGTGCCAGCAGCGTCGGAGGTAGCGGTACCACCGGGGAGCTGTTTTTT
>TRBD1|TRBJ1-4|14|.|TRBV7-6
CASSSTGNNEKLFF
TGTGCCAGCAGCTCGACAGGGAATAATGAAAAACTGTTTTTT
>.|TRBJ1-2|13|.|TRBV5-4
CASSSNPPRGYTF
TGTGCCAGCAGCTCCAATCCCCCTCGTGGCTACACCTTC
>.|TRBJ1-4|15|.|TRBV6-5
CASSYSGGRDEKLFF
TGTGCCAGCAGTTACTCGGGGGGGCGAGATGAAAAACTGTTTTTT
>.|TRBJ2-7|14|.|TRBV5-1
CASSLEGRAYEQYF
TGCGCCAGCAGCTTGGAGGGGAGAGCCTACGAGCAGTACTTC
>TRBD2|TRBJ2-1|14|.|TRBV27
CASSYSGGAYEQFF
TGTGCCAGCAGTTATTCCGGGGGGGCCTATGAGCAGTTCTTC
>.|TRBJ1-6|15|.|TRBV5-1
CASSLAGPKYSPLHF
TGCGCCAGCAGCTTGGCCGGGCCCAAATATTCACCCCTCCACTTT
>TRBD1|TRBJ2-2|15|.|TRBV2
CASSKTGAGTGELFF
TGTGCCAGCAGTAAGACAGGGGCTGGCACCGGGGAGCTGTTTTTT
>TRBD1|TRBJ1-3|15|.|TRBV6-5
CASIWTGALGNTIYF
TGTGCCAGCATATGGACAGGGGCTTTGGGGAACACCATATATTTT
>TRBD2|TRBJ2-2|17|.|TRBV5-1
CASSSSGTSVSTGELFF
TGCGCCAGCAGCTCCTCCGGGACTAGCGTGTCGACCGGGGAGCTGTTTTTT
>.|TRBJ1-5|21|.|TRBV4-2
CASSQDHTRGRTAYGFRPQHF
TGTGCCAGCAGCCAAGATCATACTCGCGGTAGGACAGCCTATGGTTTTCGGCCCCAGCATTTT
>TRBD2|TRBJ2-1|15|.|TRBV3-1/TRBV3-2
CASSQEGLANNEQFF
TGTGCCAGCAGCCAAGAAGGACTAGCGAATAATGAGCAGTTCTTC
>.|TRBJ1-1|15|.|TRBV6-6
CASSYSTGLRTEAFF
TGTGCCAGCAGTTACTCGACAGGATTGAGGACTGAAGCTTTCTTT
>.|TRBJ1-2|12|.|TRBV28
CASSSQGRGYTF
TGTGCCAGCAGTAGCCAGGGTCGGGGCTACACCTTC
>.|TRBJ2-1|14|.|TRBV3-1/TRBV3-2
CASSKRTVYNEQFF
TGTGCCAGCAGCAAGCGGACAGTTTACAATGAGCAGTTCTTC
>.|TRBJ1-1|15|.|TRBV5-6
CASSLDWVANTEAFF
TGTGCCAGCAGCTTGGATTGGGTGGCGAACACTGAAGCTTTCTTT
>TRBD1|TRBJ1-4|14|.|TRBV6-5
CASSSRDRVEKLFF
TGTGCCAGCAGTAGCCGGGACAGGGTTGAAAAACTGTTTTTT
>TRBD1|TRBJ1-6|15|.|TRBV7-2
CASSWHRGVDSPLHF
TGTGCCAGCAGCTGGCACAGGGGCGTGGATTCACCCCTCCACTTT
>.|TRBJ1-3|12|.|TRBV10-3
CAIRTGGNTIYF
TGTGCCATCAGGACAGGAGGAAACACCATATATTTT
>.|TRBJ1-2|13|.|TRBV10-1
CASSEQGRYGYTF
TGCGCCAGCAGTGAACAGGGCCGATATGGCTACACCTTC
>.|TRBJ1-2|14|.|TRBV12-5
CASGLAGTNYGYTF
TGTGCTAGTGGTTTGGCCGGGACTAACTATGGCTACACCTTC
>TRBD2|TRBJ2-5|15|.|TRBV11-2
CATAEGLALGETQYF
TGTGCCACCGCAGAGGGACTAGCGTTGGGAGAGACCCAGTACTTC
>TRBD2|TRBJ2-6|16|.|TRBV27
CASSLRESSGANVLTF
TGTGCCAGCAGTTTGCGGGAGAGCTCTGGGGCCAACGTCCTGACTTTC
>TRBD2|TRBJ2-3|11|.|TRBV20-1
CSARPRGGPYF
TGCAGTGCTAGACCCCGGGGGGGGCCGTATTTT
>TRBD2|TRBJ2-1|15|.|TRBV5-8
CASSPGRGRDNEQFF
TGTGCCAGCAGCCCGGGGCGGGGGAGGGACAATGAGCAGTTCTTC
>.|TRBJ1-6|15|.|TRBV7-9
CASSQLGGLNSPLHF
TGTGCCAGCAGCCAGTTGGGGGGCCTTAATTCACCCCTCCACTTT
>.|TRBJ2-7|15|.|TRBV16
CASSQSKGIVSVQYF
TGTGCCAGCAGCCAATCAAAGGGTATAGTCTCGGTGCAGTACTTC
>TRBD1|TRBJ1-4|15|.|TRBV6-5
CASSTATGAHEKLFF
TGTGCCAGCAGTACGGCTACAGGGGCGCATGAAAAACTGTTTTTT
>.|TRBJ1-5|14|.|TRBV6-6
CASSYDTTGQPQHF
TGTGCCAGCAGTTACGATACGACGGGTCAGCCCCAGCATTTT
>TRBD1|TRBJ1-2|16|.|TRBV19
CASSIARDRGVDGYTF
TGTGCCAGTAGTATAGCCAGGGACAGGGGCGTTGATGGCTACACCTTC
>TRBD1|TRBJ2-5|15|.|TRBV18
CASSSTGGWQETQYF
TGTGCCAGCTCTTCTACAGGGGGTTGGCAAGAGACCCAGTACTTC
>.|TRBJ2-1|16|.|TRBV6-1
CASSERGLWIHNEQFF
TGTGCCAGCAGTGAACGGGGATTATGGATCCACAATGAGCAGTTCTTC
>.|TRBJ1-1|13|.|TRBV10-3
CAISEASNTEAFF
TGTGCCATCAGTGAAGCGTCGAACACTGAAGCTTTCTTT
>.|TRBJ1-4|14|.|TRBV3-1/TRBV3-2
CASSQARGVEKLFF
TGTGCCAGCAGCCAAGCCAGGGGTGTTGAAAAACTGTTTTTT
>.|TRBJ2-7|13|.|TRBV27
CASSLSDRYEQYF
TGTGCCAGCAGTTTAAGCGATCGCTACGAGCAGTACTTC
>TRBD1|TRBJ1-1|16|once|TRBV18
CASSPLDRGRNTEAFF
TGTGCCAGCTCACCGCTTGACAGGGGGCGCAACACTGAAGCTTTCTTT
>TRBD1|TRBJ1-2|14|.|TRBV5-1
CASSRDSGSYGYTF
TGCGCCAGCAGCCGGGACAGCGGGTCCTATGGCTACACCTTC
>.|TRBJ1-1|11|.|TRBV6-6
CAIRQVTEAFF
TGTGCCATCCGTCAGGTGACTGAAGCTTTCTTT
>.|TRBJ1-1|15|.|TRBV5-1
CASSLAASMNTEAFF
TGCGCCAGCAGCTTGGCCGCCTCCATGAACACTGAAGCTTTCTTT
>TRBD1|TRBJ1-6|14|.|TRBV3-1/TRBV3-2
CASRPQGNFSPLHF
TGTGCCAGCAGACCACAGGGGAACTTTTCACCCCTCCACTTT
>TRBD1|TRBJ2-1|14|.|TRBV7-9
CASTVDRADNEQFF
TGTGCCAGCACCGTGGACAGGGCGGACAATGAGCAGTTCTTC
>.|TRBJ1-2|14|.|TRBV19
CASRGGIRDGGYTF
TGTGCCAGTAGAGGGGGGATCAGGGATGGTGGCTACACCTTC
>.|TRBJ1-1|16|.|TRBV30
CAWSAPSVRQNTEAFF
TGTGCCTGGAGTGCACCATCGGTCAGACAGAACACTGAAGCTTTCTTT
>TRBD2|TRBJ2-3|16|.|TRBV5-1
CASSLDSSGGTDTQYF
TGCGCCAGCAGCTTGGATAGTAGCGGGGGAACAGATACGCAGTATTTT
>.|TRBJ1-3|14|.|TRBV30
CAWSVGGAGNTIYF
TGTGCCTGGAGTGTCGGAGGAGCTGGAAACACCATATATTTT
>.|TRBJ1-1|12|.|TRBV19
CASSIPNTEAFF
TGTGCCAGTAGTATTCCGAACACTGAAGCTTTCTTT
>.|TRBJ2-1|15|.|TRBV11-2
CASSLRSSEYNEQFF
TGTGCCAGCAGCTTAAGGTCTAGCGAGTACAATGAGCAGTTCTTC